This TCR beta chain emerged from a study of T cell changes during pregnancy in multiple sclerosis. This clone was seen only a few times. CDR1 and CDR2 (germline): MNHNY, SVGAGI (reference sequence). This CDR3 spans 15 amino acids. V shed 0 bases and J shed 0 bases, with 8 bases lying between them. Some clones are missing from TCRdb's copy, which holds only in-frame ones; the method was immunoSEQ multiplex PCR. In the table there are tens of thousands of clones, about 95% of which are singletons. Source: peripheral blood, taken in the second trimester of pregnancy. The chain couples TRBV6-6 to TRBJ1-1, with a tentative D call TRBD1 (5 bases). The TCR originated in a female donor with multiple sclerosis, enrolled in a pregnancy study. CDR3 nucleotides: TGTGCCAGCAGTTACTCAACAGGTATGAACACTGAAGCTTTCTTT. It specifies CASSYSTGMNTEAFF.